The next 5 T cell receptor beta chains were all read from a single sample in a study of CD8 T cells in Susac syndrome (dated by TCRdb to between 2018 and 2021). The library was produced with the immunoSEQ multiplex PCR assay. RNA was extracted using the RNeasy kit, and roughly 0.45 to 1 microgram was reverse transcribed with random hexamers. TCRdb redid the processing of the public reads, applying fastp at Q25 and MiXCR, and retained in-frame beta chains. Every CDR3 protein is listed once, alongside the most common genes and DNA of its rows. A total of around 69,000 distinct CDR3 sequences appear in this sample, about 93% of them only once. 0.45% of the sample rests with the top ten. Material: CD8+ T cells from PBMCs. These receptors were collected from a human donor with Susac syndrome.

The rearrangement joins TRBV28 to TRBJ2-1, with D possibly being TRBD2 (5 bases). Germline CDR1 MDHEN, CDR2 SYDVKM. Between the trimmed V and J ends, which lost 7 bases and 4 bases, there was a span of 11 bases. The length of the CDR3 is 13 residues. The CDR3 is CASTRSGYNEQFF. In nucleotides, the CDR3 is TGTGCCAGCACCCGTTCGGGATACAATGAGCAGTTCTTC.

The V call is TRBV28, the J call TRBJ1-2; D is unresolved. The length of the CDR3 is 14 residues. Germline V gene sequence: CDR1 MDHEN, CDR2 SYDVKM. V was pared by 5 bases and J by 2 bases, with 12 bases between. The CDR3 nucleotides read TGTGCCAGCAGTCTCGTCCAGGCCAACTATGGCTACACCTTC. This codes for CASSLVQANYGYTF.

The chain carries TRBV6-2 or TRBV6-3 and TRBJ1-1, with TRBD1 matching 8 bases. V was clipped by 4 bases and J by 11 bases; unmatched bases: 12. CDR1 MNHEY and CDR2 SVGEGT come from the germline V gene. The CDR3 consists of 14 residues. CDR3: CASSWTGSPVGAFF. The CDR3 region has the DNA TGTGCCAGCAGTTGGACAGGGTCCCCGGTTGGGGCTTTCTTT.

The chain employs TRBV28 and TRBJ2-4; 8 nucleotides match TRBD1. The germline gives CDR1 MDHEN, CDR2 SYDVKM. The CDR3 runs 16 residues. After removal of 6 bases from V and 7 bases from J, the junction contained 14 bases not matched to a gene. The CDR3 coding sequence is TGTGCCAGCAGCCTCATAAGACAGGGGTTGAGGAACATTCAGTACTTC. Translation: CASSLIRQGLRNIQYF.

The rearrangement links TRBV5-6 to TRBJ2-7; 11 nucleotides match TRBD2. There are 16 residues in the CDR3. V was pared by 4 bases and J by 6 bases, with 12 bases of the junction left unmatched. CDR1 and CDR2 (germline): SGHDT, YYEEEE. In DNA, the CDR3 is TGTGCCAGCAGCGTTATGACTAGCGGGAATCTCGGCGAGCAGTACTTC. Protein product: CASSVMTSGNLGEQYF.